Only one count was recorded for the clone carrying this T cell receptor (beta chain). Assay: immunoSEQ multiplex PCR; the TCRdb copy retains only in-frame clones and omits some. The table includes approximately 400,000 clones, about four fifths detected once. The CDR3 has 14 residues. The junction had 8 bases not matched to a gene; V was cut back by 7 bases and J by 6 bases. Germline values: CDR1 MNHEY, CDR2 SVGAGI. The data belong to a study of blood T cell repertoires in COVID-19. Overall study context: The samples span acute and convalescent COVID-19 from the United States, Italy and Spain. Sample material is recorded as cDNA or gDNA derived from T cells, B-cell-depleted T cells, or PBMCs.

Material for sequencing was peripheral blood. This sequence was found in a human donor with acute or convalescent COVID-19. The donor label of this sample is uncertain. This chain connects TRBV6-5 to TRBJ2-2, with 7 bases that match TRBD1. The DNA of the CDR3 is TGTGCCAGCAACAGAGGACAGGCCCCCGGGGAGCTGTTTTTT. It is translated as CASNRGQAPGELFF.